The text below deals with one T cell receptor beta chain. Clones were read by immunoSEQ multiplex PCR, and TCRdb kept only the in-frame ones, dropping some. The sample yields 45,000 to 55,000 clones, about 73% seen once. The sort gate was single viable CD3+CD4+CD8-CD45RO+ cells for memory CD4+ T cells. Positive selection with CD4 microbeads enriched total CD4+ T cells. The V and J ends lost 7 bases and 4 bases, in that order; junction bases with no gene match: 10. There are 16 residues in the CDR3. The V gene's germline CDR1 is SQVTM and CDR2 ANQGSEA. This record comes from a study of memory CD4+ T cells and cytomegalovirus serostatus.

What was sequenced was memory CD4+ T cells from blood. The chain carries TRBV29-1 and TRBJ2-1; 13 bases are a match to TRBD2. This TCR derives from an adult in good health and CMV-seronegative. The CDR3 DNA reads TGCAGCGCCCCGGCCGGACTAGCGGGAGTTTACAATGAGCAGTTCTTC. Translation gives CSAPAGLAGVYNEQFF.